This TCR beta chain was identified during a study of response to subunit inactivated influenza vaccine. Using its own MiXCR run on the RT-PCR reads, TCRdb lists one record per CDR3 protein. The table lists 500,000 or so distinct CDR3 sequences, approximately 16% of them singletons. The CDR3 runs 16 residues. The V end was cut by 0 bases, the J end by 4 bases, with 15 bases between. The V gene's germline CDR1 is SGHRS and CDR2 YFSETQ. This clonotype was picked up a small number of times. The antigen remains unidentified. Broader study findings: The authors proposed limited new T cell recruitment per seasonal influenza vaccination.

This chain uses TRBV5-1 with TRBJ2-3; weak D call: TRBD1 (5 bases). This TCR was recovered from a man aged 45 to 75 who received an inactivated influenza vaccine. The sequencing here drew on CD4+ T cells sorted from PBMCs, taken less than 30 months after vaccination. CDR3 sequence: CASSLVPGPGADTQYF. The CDR3 nucleotides read TGCGCCAGCAGCTTGGTCCCAGGGCCGGGCGCAGATACGCAGTATTTT.